The clone carrying this TCR beta chain was counted many times. Each CDR3 protein gets one entry after TCRdb re-called the 5' RACE reads with MiXCR. The sample includes tens of thousands of distinct CDR3 sequences, roughly 23% of them seen just once. The CDR3 has 16 amino acids. Germline V gene sequence: CDR1 DFQATT, CDR2 SNEGSKA (reference sequence). V was clipped by 3 bases and J by 6 bases; unmatched bases: 13. The sample comes from a study of neurological immune-mediated disorders. The sequence was obtained from a woman in her seventies in good health. The sequenced sample consisted of PBMCs. The chain links TRBV20-1 to TRBJ1-4; 7 bases are a match to TRBD1. The CDR3 here is CSARDDRQGSYEKLFF. The CDR3 region has the DNA TGCAGTGCTAGGGACGACCGACAGGGATCGTATGAAAAACTGTTTTTT.